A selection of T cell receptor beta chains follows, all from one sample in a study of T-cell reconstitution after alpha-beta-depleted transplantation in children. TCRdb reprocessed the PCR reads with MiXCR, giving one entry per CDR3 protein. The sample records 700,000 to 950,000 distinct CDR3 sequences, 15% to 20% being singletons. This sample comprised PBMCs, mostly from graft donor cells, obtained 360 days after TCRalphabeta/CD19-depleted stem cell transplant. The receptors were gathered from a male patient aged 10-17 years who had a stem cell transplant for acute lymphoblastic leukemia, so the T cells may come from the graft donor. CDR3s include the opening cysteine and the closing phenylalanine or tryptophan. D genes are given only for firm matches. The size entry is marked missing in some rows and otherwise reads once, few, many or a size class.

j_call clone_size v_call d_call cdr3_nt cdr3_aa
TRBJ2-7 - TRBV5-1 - TGCGCCAGCAGCCTAGAGGGGTTGGACGAGCAGTACTTC CASSLEGLDEQYF
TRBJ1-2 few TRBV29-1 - TGCAGCGTTGATCTTCAGGTGGGAGGCTACACCTTC CSVDLQVGGYTF
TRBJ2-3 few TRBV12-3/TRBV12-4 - TGTGCCAGCAGGCCCAGGACAGTCAGCACAGATACGCAGTATTTT CASRPRTVSTDTQYF
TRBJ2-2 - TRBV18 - TGTGCCAGCTCACCAGACAGTTATAGCGGTCTGAACACCGGGGAGCTGTTTTTT CASSPDSYSGLNTGELFF
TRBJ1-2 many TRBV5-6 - TGTGCCAGCAGCTTTCGAAACGAGGACGGCTACACCTTC CASSFRNEDGYTF
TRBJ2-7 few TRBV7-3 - TGTGCCAGCAGCTTATATCCGACTAGGGTCCCCAACGAGCAGTACTTC CASSLYPTRVPNEQYF
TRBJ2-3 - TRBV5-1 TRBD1 TGCGCCAGCAGCTTAGGAGTGACAGGGTCCGCCGCAGATACGCAGTATTTT CASSLGVTGSAADTQYF
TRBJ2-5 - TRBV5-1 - TGCGCCAGCAGCTTGGTTGCTAAAGAGACCCAGTACTTC CASSLVAKETQYF
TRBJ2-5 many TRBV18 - TGTGCCAGCTCACCATACGAGGGACAGACCCAGTACTTC CASSPYEGQTQYF
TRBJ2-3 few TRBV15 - TGTGCCACCAGCAGAGATCAGGGCCGGCTCACAGATACGCAGTATTTT CATSRDQGRLTDTQYF
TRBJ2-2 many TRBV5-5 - TGTGCCAGCAGCCCGCCGATTATTGGGACCGGGGAGCTGTTTTTT CASSPPIIGTGELFF
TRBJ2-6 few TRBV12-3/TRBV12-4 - TGTGCCAGCAGTTGGGCAGCTTCCTCTGGGGCCAACGTCCTGACTTTC CASSWAASSGANVLTF
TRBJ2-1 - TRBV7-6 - TGTGCCAGCAGCTTGGTTTGGGCGGCCCCTGAAGGGAATGAGCAGTTCTTC CASSLVWAAPEGNEQFF
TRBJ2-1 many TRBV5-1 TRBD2 TGCGCCAGCAGCCTAGCGGGACCAGACTACAATGAGCAGTTCTTC CASSLAGPDYNEQFF
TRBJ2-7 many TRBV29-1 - TGCAGCGTTGATATAGCGCCGACCTACGAGCAGTACTTC CSVDIAPTYEQYF
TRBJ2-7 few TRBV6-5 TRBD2 TGTGCCAGCAGTTACTCGGGCGGGAGGCGCGAGCAGTACTTC CASSYSGGRREQYF
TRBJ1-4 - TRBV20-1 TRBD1 TGCAGTGCTGAACAGGGGAAAAAACTGTTTTTT CSAEQGKKLFF
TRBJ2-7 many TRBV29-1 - TGCAGCGTTGAATCGGTCAGCTCCTACGAGCAGTACTTC CSVESVSSYEQYF
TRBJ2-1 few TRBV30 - TGTGCCTGGAGTCGCAGCGCCGATGAGCAGTTCTTC CAWSRSADEQFF
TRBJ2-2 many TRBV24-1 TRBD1 TGTGCCACCAGTGATTTTCGGCAGGGGGCCGGGGAGCTGTTTTTT CATSDFRQGAGELFF
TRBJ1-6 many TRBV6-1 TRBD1 TGTGCCAGCAGGGACAGGAGCTCCTATAATTCACCCCTCCACTTT CASRDRSSYNSPLHF
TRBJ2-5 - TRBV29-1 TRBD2 TGCAGCGTTGAATTGCGGGAGCGATGGGAGACCCAGTACTTC CSVELRERWETQYF
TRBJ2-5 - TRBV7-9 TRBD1 TGTGCCAGCAGCACGGGACAGGCAGGGGAGACCCAGTACTTC CASSTGQAGETQYF
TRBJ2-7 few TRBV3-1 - TGTGCCAGCAGCCAAGAGACGGGGGTGATTGCTGGTTGGGCCGAGCAGTACTTC CASSQETGVIAGWAEQYF
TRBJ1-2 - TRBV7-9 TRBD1 TGTGCCAGCAGCTTCGGCGCGTCAGGGGGCGGTGGCTACACCTTC CASSFGASGGGGYTF
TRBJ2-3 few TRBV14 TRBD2 TGTGCCAGCAGCCAAGAAGAGACTAGCGGGGGGACAGATACGCAGTATTTT CASSQEETSGGTDTQYF
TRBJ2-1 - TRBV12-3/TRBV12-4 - TGTGCCAGCAGCCCTCTAGACAGAGCCCACAATGAGCAGTTCTTC CASSPLDRAHNEQFF
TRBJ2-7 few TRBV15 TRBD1 TGTGCCACCAGCAGAGATTTCCGGGGACAGGGGGCCTACGAGCAGTACTTC CATSRDFRGQGAYEQYF
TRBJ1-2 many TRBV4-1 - TGCGCCAGCAGCCAAGGGACAGCTAACTATGGCTACACCTTC CASSQGTANYGYTF
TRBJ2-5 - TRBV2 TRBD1 TGTGCCAGCAGTGATGAGGAGGTGTTAACAGGGGGCCGAGAGGCCCAGTACTTC CASSDEEVLTGGREAQYF
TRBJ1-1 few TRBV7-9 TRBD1 TGTGCCAGCAGCTTAGCCGCCTCCGGGACAGGGGACACTGAAGCTTTCTTT CASSLAASGTGDTEAFF
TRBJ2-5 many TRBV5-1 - TGCGCCAGCAGCTTAGGGACTCCAGAGACCCAGTACTTC CASSLGTPETQYF
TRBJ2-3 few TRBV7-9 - TGTGCCAGCAGCTTAGCAGGCAGTCGTTCAGATACGCAGTATTTT CASSLAGSRSDTQYF
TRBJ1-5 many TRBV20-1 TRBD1 TGCAGTGCTAGAATGGGGACAGGGCTGGGTCAGCCCCAGCATTTT CSARMGTGLGQPQHF
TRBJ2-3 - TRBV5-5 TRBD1 TGTGCCAGCAGCTTCCACGGGGCGGGGACAGGGGAGTATTTT CASSFHGAGTGEYF
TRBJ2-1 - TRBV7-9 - TGTGCCAGCGGACCCCTGAGGATTCAGACGCCACATGAGCAGTTCTTC CASGPLRIQTPHEQFF
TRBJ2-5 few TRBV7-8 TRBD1 TGTGCCAGCAGCTCTTGGGACAGGGAAGAGACCCAGTACTTC CASSSWDREETQYF
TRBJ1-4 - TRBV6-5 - TGTGCCAGCAGTTACCAGAAGGGTACTAATGAAAAACTGTTTTTT CASSYQKGTNEKLFF
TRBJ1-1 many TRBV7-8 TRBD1 TGTGCCAGCAGTTTTACAGGGGCGAACACTGAAGCTTTCTTT CASSFTGANTEAFF
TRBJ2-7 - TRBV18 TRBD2 TGTGCCAGCTCACCATACGCTGCGGGAGGGATAGGTACCTACGAGCAGTACTTC CASSPYAAGGIGTYEQYF
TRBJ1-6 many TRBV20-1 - TGCAGTGCTCCCCCCGAGGCGGGGGTTTATTCACCCCTCCACTTT CSAPPEAGVYSPLHF
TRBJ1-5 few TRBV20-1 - TGCAGTGCTAGATCAGATCCTCAGCCCCAGCATTTT CSARSDPQPQHF
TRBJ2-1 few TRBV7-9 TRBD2 TGTGCCAGCAGCTTAAGGGAGGGAGCCAATGAGCAGTTCTTC CASSLREGANEQFF